Below, 18 T cell receptor beta chains from the same sample are listed, as sequenced in a study of blood T cell repertoires in COVID-19. Assay: immunoSEQ multiplex PCR; the TCRdb copy retains only in-frame clones and omits some. The sample contains some 69,000 clones, around 90% of which appear only once. Sequences were obtained from peripheral blood. The source of these receptors is a man between 60 and 75 years old with acute or convalescent COVID-19.

The chain joins TRBV6-5 to TRBJ1-1; 9 bases are shared with TRBD1. V lost 6 bases to trimming and J lost 3 bases; unmatched junction nucleotides: 5. CDR1 and CDR2 from the germline V gene are MNHEY and SVGAGI. This CDR3 spans 14 amino acids. As DNA, the CDR3 is TGTGCCAGCAGCCGGACAGGGGTAGACACTGAAGCTTTCTTT. Translated: CASSRTGVDTEAFF.

This clone came up once. The CDR3 sequence: CASSSGLLNTEAFF. As DNA, the CDR3 is TGCGCCAGCAGCTCTGGACTGCTGAACACTGAAGCTTTCTTT. The rearrangement links TRBV5-1 to TRBJ1-1; D remains unclear. This CDR3 has 14 residues. Germline assignment: CDR1 SGHRS and CDR2 YFSETQ. The V end was cut by 3 bases, the J end by 0 bases, with 9 bases between.

DNA for the CDR3: TGTGCCAGTAGTATAAGGGGACAGGTAAAGAAGCGGGCTTTCTTT. Protein: CASSIRGQVKKRAFF. V usage is TRBV19 and J usage is TRBJ1-1, with 8 positions matching TRBD1. This CDR3 is built from 15 residues. With 2 bases clipped from V and 11 bases from J, the junction kept 13 bases outside the gene matches. Germline CDR1 reads LNHDA; CDR2 reads SQIVND (reference sequence).

V is TRBV6-1 and J is TRBJ2-2; D possibly corresponds to TRBD1 (6 bases). Germline V gene sequence: CDR1 MNHNS, CDR2 SASEGT. Trimming took off 4 bases at V and 2 bases at J, with 17 bases between the two ends. The CDR3 covers 17 residues. The CDR3 DNA follows: TGTGCCAGCAGTGTTTTCTCGGACAGAGTTAACACCGGGGAGCTGTTTTTT. The encoded protein is CASSVFSDRVNTGELFF.

The chain employs TRBV3-1 (or the pseudogene TRBV3-2) and TRBJ2-5, with D possibly being TRBD2 (5 bases). With 0 bases removed from V and 2 bases from J, the gap between germline ends came to 19 bases. The CDR3 covers 18 residues. Germline V gene data show CDR1 as LGHDT and CDR2 as YNNKEL (reference sequence). This chain's CDR3 is CASSQEGVSAGPQETQYF. In nucleotides, the CDR3 is TGTGCCAGCAGCCAAGAGGGTGTGTCGGCGGGCCCTCAAGAGACCCAGTACTTC.

In its sample, this clone ranks as medium-sized. The chain uses TRBV19 and TRBJ2-4; perhaps TRBD1 as D (5 bases). Germline values: CDR1 LNHDA, CDR2 SQIVND (reference sequence). V was trimmed by 7 bases and J by 2 bases, leaving 15 bases between them. This CDR3 region has 15 residues. The DNA for the CDR3 is TGTGCCAGTAAGGGGCGAGACTTGACCAAAAACATTCAGTACTTC. Translating gives CASKGRDLTKNIQYF.

This chain links TRBV9 with TRBJ1-2; D remains ambiguous. Germline V gene lookup returns CDR1 SGDLS and CDR2 YYNGEE. Between the trimmed V and J ends, which lost 0 bases and 8 bases, there was a span of 11 bases. This CDR3 contains 13 residues. This CDR3 reads CASSVDPRGGYTF. The DNA of the CDR3 is TGTGCCAGCAGCGTAGACCCCAGAGGCGGCTACACCTTC.

This clone has only one observation. The chain is built from TRBV6-6 and TRBJ1-1; a possible D gene is TRBD1 (5 bases). The ends were cut back, 5 bases at V and 1 base at J, with 14 bases in the middle. The CDR3 length is 15 residues. Germline V lookup: CDR1 MNHNY, CDR2 SVGAGI (reference sequence). CDR3 sequence (DNA): TGTGCCAGCAGTCAGGCAGGGTCGCAGAACACTGAAGCTTTCTTT. Translating it yields CASSQAGSQNTEAFF.

This chain uses TRBV7-9 with TRBJ2-2; no clear D gene. This CDR3 is 12 amino acids long. V lost 0 bases and J 7 bases, leaving 3 bases between the germline ends. The V gene's germline CDR1 is SEHNR and CDR2 FQNEAQ (reference sequence). CDR3 residues: CASSLAVGELFF. The DNA of the CDR3 is TGTGCCAGCAGCTTAGCCGTCGGGGAGCTGTTTTTT.

This clone has a single count. The chain employs TRBV3-1 (or the pseudogene TRBV3-2) and TRBJ1-5, with a possible D match to TRBD1 (6 bases). This CDR3 has 15 residues. Trimming cost V 1 base and J 2 bases, with 9 bases left between them. From germline, CDR1 is LGHDT and CDR2 YNNKEL (reference sequence). CDR3 amino acids: CASSQGPGGNQPQHF. DNA for the CDR3: TGTGCCAGCAGCCAAGGGCCAGGGGGCAATCAGCCCCAGCATTTT.

V and J are TRBV16 and TRBJ1-1; weak D call: TRBD1 (5 bases). CDR1 KGHSY and CDR2 FQNENV come from the germline V gene. V was pared by 4 bases and J by 1 base, with 10 bases between. This CDR3 contains 14 residues. The CDR3 coding sequence is TGTGCCAGCAGCCGGCAGGGTTCGAACACTGAAGCTTTCTTT. Translation: CASSRQGSNTEAFF. Complete variable domain (other parts from reference TRBV16 and TRBJ1-1): GEEVAQTPKHLVRGEGQKAKLYCAPIKGHSYVFWYQQVLKNEFKFLISFQNENVFDETGMPKERFSAKCLPNSPCSLEIQATKLEDSAVYFCASSRQGSNTEAFFGQGTRLTVV.

This clone appeared a single time. The chain combines TRBV3-1 (or the pseudogene TRBV3-2) with TRBJ1-6, with a weak D call TRBD1 (5 bases). This CDR3 has 15 residues. V was cut by 4 bases and J by 6 bases, with 13 bases left in between. The V gene's germline CDR1 is LGHDT and CDR2 YNNKEL (reference sequence). The CDR3 region is CASSRQGLGNSPLHF. The DNA for the CDR3 is TGTGCCAGCAGCCGCCAGGGACTGGGTAATTCACCCCTCCACTTT.

The J gene is TRBJ1-1, the V gene TRBV6-1; maybe TRBD1 (5 bases). From germline, CDR1 is MNHNS and CDR2 SASEGT. The CDR3 extends over 15 amino acids. V gave up 2 bases and J gave up 3 bases, with 13 bases separating them. The CDR3 loop is CASSEQGRSHTEAFF. CDR3 nucleotides: TGTGCCAGCAGTGAACAGGGAAGGTCCCACACTGAAGCTTTCTTT.

The rearrangement links TRBV10-3 to TRBJ1-5, with 7 bases aligning to TRBD1. This CDR3 comprises 15 residues. Trimming cost V 3 bases and J 2 bases; bases outside gene matches: 4. Per the germline V gene, CDR1 is ENHRY and CDR2 is SYGVKD. The CDR3, as DNA: TGTGCCATCAGTGAAGGCAGGGGGGGCAATCAGCCCCAGCATTTT. Translating gives CAISEGRGGNQPQHF.

The chain couples TRBV11-3 to TRBJ2-3; 10 bases agree with TRBD1. The CDR3 covers 14 residues. Germline CDR1 reads SGHNT; CDR2 reads YENEEA. V dropped 5 bases and J dropped 5; count of bases not matched to a gene: 4. The CDR3 nucleotides are TGTGCCAGCAGCCGACAGGGGGCGGGAGATACGCAGTATTTT. Translation: CASSRQGAGDTQYF.

The chain uses TRBV19 and TRBJ2-7; 9 bases agree with TRBD1. The CDR3 is made up of 14 amino acids. Germline V CDR1 and CDR2: LNHDA, SQIVND (reference sequence). V dropped 6 bases and J dropped 9; count of bases not matched to a gene: 12. The CDR3 loop reads CASRLTGGDLRQYF. Here the CDR3 DNA reads TGTGCCAGTAGGTTAACAGGGGGCGATTTGAGGCAGTACTTC.

The V and J genes are TRBV29-1 and TRBJ2-1; the match to TRBD2 covers 7 bases. The V and J ends lost 6 bases and 6 bases, in that order; junction bases with no gene match: 11. The CDR3 loop spans 14 amino acids. The V gene's germline CDR1 is SQVTM and CDR2 ANQGSEA. As DNA, the CDR3 is TGCAGCGTACTGCGAGGGACTATAGGCAATGAGCAGTTCTTC. Protein sequence: CSVLRGTIGNEQFF.

J is TRBJ1-5 and V is TRBV19; D gene unclear. Trimming left V 4 bases short and J 2 bases short, with 6 bases between. The CDR3 sequence is 13 residues long. CDR1 and CDR2 (germline): LNHDA, SQIVND (reference sequence). This chain's CDR3 is CASSREGNQPQHF. The DNA for the CDR3 is TGTGCCAGTAGTAGGGAGGGCAATCAGCCCCAGCATTTT. The entire variable domain, with the rest obtained from reference TRBV19 and TRBJ1-5, is as follows: DGGITQSPKYLFRKEGQNVTLSCEQNLNHDAMYWYRQDPGQGLRLIYYSQIVNDFQKGDIAEGYSVSREKKESFPLTVTSAQKNPTAFYLCASSREGNQPQHFGDGTRLSIL.